This TCR beta chain was identified during a study of T cell changes during pregnancy in multiple sclerosis. Clones were sequenced by immunoSEQ multiplex PCR, and TCRdb holds only the in-frame ones, with some missing. The table includes tens of thousands of clones, roughly 91% detected once. This sequence originates from a female donor in good health, enrolled as a control in a pregnancy study. Sequencing was performed on peripheral blood, taken in the third trimester of pregnancy.

CDR3 sequence (DNA): TGTGCCAGCTCACCGAGGGCAGGAACGACCTCTGGAAACACCATATATTTT. The encoded protein is CASSPRAGTTSGNTIYF. The chain links TRBV18 to TRBJ1-3; no clear D gene. The V end lost 3 bases, the J end lost 0 bases, and 15 bases lay between the germline ends. Per the germline V gene, CDR1 is KGHSH and CDR2 is LQKENI. The CDR3 loop spans 17 amino acids. Looking up the rest from reference TRBV18 and TRBJ1-3 gives the full variable domain: NAGVMQNPRHLVRRRGQEARLRCSPMKGHSHVYWYRQLPEEGLKFMVYLQKENIIDESGMPKERFSAEFPKEGPSILRIQQVVRGDSAAYFCASSPRAGTTSGNTIYFGEGSWLTVV.